This T cell receptor (beta chain) originates from a study of shared clonotypes between healthy human individuals. The method was immunoSEQ multiplex PCR; TCRdb's version includes in-frame clones alone and lacks a portion of them. This sample has around 1.9 million clones; roughly 91% occur once, and the top ten carry 1.5% to 2%. Terminally differentiated effector memory CD45RA+ cells were excluded from the naive CD8 cells, which were CD45RO-negative and positively selected for CCR7. Germline V gene lookup returns CDR1 LNHDA and CDR2 SQIVND (reference sequence). This CDR3 is 18 amino acids long. Trimming pared 3 bases from V and 0 bases from J, leaving 20 bases between.

The sequenced sample was naive CD8+ T cells from PBMCs. This clonotype was sampled from a young man in good health. Some clones in this sample may be carry-over from other donors' samples. The rearrangement uses TRBV19 and TRBJ1-1; D possibly corresponds to TRBD1 (5 bases). CDR3 region: CASSIAGGFLAMNTEAFF. The CDR3, as DNA: TGTGCCAGTAGTATCGCTGGGGGATTCTTAGCCATGAACACTGAAGCTTTCTTT.